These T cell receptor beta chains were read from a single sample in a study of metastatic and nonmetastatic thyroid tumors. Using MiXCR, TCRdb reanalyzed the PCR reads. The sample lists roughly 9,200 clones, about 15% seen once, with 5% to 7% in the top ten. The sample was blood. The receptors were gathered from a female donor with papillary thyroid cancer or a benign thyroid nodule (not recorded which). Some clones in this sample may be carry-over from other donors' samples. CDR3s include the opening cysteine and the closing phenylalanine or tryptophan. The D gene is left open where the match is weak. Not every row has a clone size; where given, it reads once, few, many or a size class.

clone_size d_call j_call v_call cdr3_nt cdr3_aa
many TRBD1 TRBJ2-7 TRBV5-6 TGTGCCAGCAGATCCGGGACAGGCGTGCAGTACTTC CASRSGTGVQYF
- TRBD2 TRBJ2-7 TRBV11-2 TGTGCCAGCAGCTTAGATTGGGGACTAGCGGTGTACGAGCAGTACTTC CASSLDWGLAVYEQYF
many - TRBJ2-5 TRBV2 TGTGCCAGCAGCCCAGGGGAGACCCAGTACTTC CASSPGETQYF
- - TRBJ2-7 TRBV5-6 TGTGCCAGCACCGAGGGGACCAGCGGAGCGAACGGGCAGTACTTC CASTEGTSGANGQYF
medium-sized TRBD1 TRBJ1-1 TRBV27 TGTGCCAGCAGTTATGGTGAGGGGGCCACTGAAGCTTTCTTT CASSYGEGATEAFF
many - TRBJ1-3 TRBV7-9 TGTGCCAGCAGATTGGGGAGCTCTGGAAACACCATATATTTT CASRLGSSGNTIYF
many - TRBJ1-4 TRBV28 TGTGCCAGCAGTTCACAATCCCCGCTGTTTTTT CASSSQSPLFF
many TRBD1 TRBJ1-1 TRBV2 TGTGCCAGCAGCGAGACAGGGCGGGACACTGAAGCTTTCTTT CASSETGRDTEAFF
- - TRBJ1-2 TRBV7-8 TGTGCCAGCAGCTTAGGAGCATTGGAGACTGGCTACACCTTC CASSLGALETGYTF
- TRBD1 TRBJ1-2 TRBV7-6 TGTGCCAGCACCCCTGGGACAGGGGAGATGCGCTACACCTTC CASTPGTGEMRYTF
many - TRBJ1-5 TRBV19 TGTGCCAGTAGTATTGTAGGGGGCAATCAGCCCCAGCATTTT CASSIVGGNQPQHF
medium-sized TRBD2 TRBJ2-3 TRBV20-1 TGCAGTGCTAGAGATCGTACTAGCGGGAGGGTAGATACGCAGTATTTT CSARDRTSGRVDTQYF
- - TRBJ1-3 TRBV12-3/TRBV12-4 TGTGCCAGCAGAACAAGGTGGACCGGTGGAAACACCATATATTTT CASRTRWTGGNTIYF
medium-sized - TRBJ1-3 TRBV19 TGTGCCAGTAGTATAGCAGGATCTGGAAACACCATATATTTT CASSIAGSGNTIYF
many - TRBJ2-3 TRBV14 TGTGCCAGCAGCGATATCACACCCGATACGCAGTATTTT CASSDITPDTQYF
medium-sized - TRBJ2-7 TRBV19 TGTGCCAGCAGGAGCACAACCTACGAGCAGTACTTC CASRSTTYEQYF
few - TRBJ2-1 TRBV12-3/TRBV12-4 TGTGCCAGCAGTGGTGTGCGGGATTACACTGAGCAGTTCTTC CASSGVRDYTEQFF
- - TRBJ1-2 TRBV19 TGTGCCAGTAGTGCCGGACCGGAGGGAGGTAACTATGGCTACACCTTC CASSAGPEGGNYGYTF
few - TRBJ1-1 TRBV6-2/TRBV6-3 TGTGCCAGCAACAGACTGAACACTGAAGCTTTCTTT CASNRLNTEAFF
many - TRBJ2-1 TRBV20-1 TGCAGTGCTAGAGATAAGGACATATACAATGAGCAGTTCTTC CSARDKDIYNEQFF
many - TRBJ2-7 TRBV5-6 TGTGCCAGCAGCAGAGGGCCGGAGGGTGGAAGCTCCTACGAGCAGTACTTC CASSRGPEGGSSYEQYF
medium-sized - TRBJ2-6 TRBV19 TGTGCCAGTAGTATAGGGACCTCTGGGGCCAACGTCCTGACTTTC CASSIGTSGANVLTF
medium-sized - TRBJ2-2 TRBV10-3 TGTGCCATCAGTGACGCGACTAGCAGGGGTGGCGCCGGGGAGCTGTTTTTT CAISDATSRGGAGELFF
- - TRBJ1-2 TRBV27 TGTGCCAGCAGACATATAGCGGGATTAAATCGCTACACCTTC CASRHIAGLNRYTF
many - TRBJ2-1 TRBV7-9 TGTGCCAGCAGTACAGTCTCCTACAATGAGCAGTTCTTC CASSTVSYNEQFF
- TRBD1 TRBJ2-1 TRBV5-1 TGCGCCAGCAGCTTGGAGCAGGGGGCGCGGAGCAATGAGCAGTTCTTC CASSLEQGARSNEQFF
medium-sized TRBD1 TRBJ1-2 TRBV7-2 TGTGCCAGCAGCTTAGCCTGGACAGGCACCTCCTATGGCTACACCTTC CASSLAWTGTSYGYTF
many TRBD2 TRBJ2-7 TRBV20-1 TGCAGTGCTAGACGGGGGGAAACTACTCAGCAGTACTTC CSARRGETTQQYF
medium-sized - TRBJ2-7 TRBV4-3 TGCGCCAGCAGCCTCAGGGAAGGAGGGTCCTACGAGCAGTACTTC CASSLREGGSYEQYF
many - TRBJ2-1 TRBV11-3 TGTGCCAGCAGCTTATTCGGCAGCTCCTACAATGAGCAGTTCTTC CASSLFGSSYNEQFF
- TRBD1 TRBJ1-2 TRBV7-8 TGTGCCAGCAGCCTACTCATGGACAGGGAACGCATAGGCTACACCTTC CASSLLMDRERIGYTF
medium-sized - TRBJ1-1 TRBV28 TGTGCCAGCAGTTCGGAGGTGTTGAACACTGAAGCTTTCTTT CASSSEVLNTEAFF
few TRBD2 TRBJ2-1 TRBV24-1 TGTGCCACCGAGAGACTAGCGGGGGGTGGAGGTGATCGGCAGTTCTTC CATERLAGGGGDRQFF
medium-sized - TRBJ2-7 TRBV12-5 TGTGCTAGTGGTTTGACTAACATGCGCTACGAGCAGTACTTC CASGLTNMRYEQYF
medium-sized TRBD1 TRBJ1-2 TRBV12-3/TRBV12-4 TGTGCCAGCACCTCCCGGGCAGGGGGCCCTAACTATGGCTACACCTTC CASTSRAGGPNYGYTF
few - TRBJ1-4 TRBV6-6 TGTGCCAGCAGTTACTCGAGGAGGTCTGGTGAAAAACTGTTTTTT CASSYSRRSGEKLFF
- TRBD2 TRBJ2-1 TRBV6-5 TGTGCCAGCAGTTGGACTAGCGGGAACAATGAGCAGTTCTTC CASSWTSGNNEQFF
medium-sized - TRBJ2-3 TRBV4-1 TGCGCCAGCAGCCAAGGGTTGGCGCGAACTAGCACAGATACGCAGTATTTT CASSQGLARTSTDTQYF
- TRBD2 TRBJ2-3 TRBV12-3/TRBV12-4 TGTGCCAGCAGTTCGAGCGGGAAGGCAGATACGCAGTATTTT CASSSSGKADTQYF
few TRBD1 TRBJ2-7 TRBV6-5 TGTGCCAGCAGTTACTGGACAGGGGAGAGGAGAGAGCAGTACTTC CASSYWTGERREQYF
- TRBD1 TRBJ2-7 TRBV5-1 TGCGCCATCAGCTTGACAGGGGGCAACCACGAGCAGTACTTC CAISLTGGNHEQYF
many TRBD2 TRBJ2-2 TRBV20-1 TGCAGTGCTAGACTAGCGGGAGACACCGGGGAGCTGTTTTTT CSARLAGDTGELFF
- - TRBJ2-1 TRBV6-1 TGTGCCAGCAGTCACGATGGGGGCGGTGAGCAGTTCTTC CASSHDGGGEQFF
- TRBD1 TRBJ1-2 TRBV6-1 TGTGCCAGCAGGAACCCAGGGGGAGACTATGGCTACACCTTC CASRNPGGDYGYTF